These 19 T cell receptor beta chains share one sample of origin, sequenced in a study of early stage breast cancer tumors. Some clones are missing from TCRdb's copy, which holds only in-frame ones; the method was immunoSEQ multiplex PCR. Of around 71,000 clones listed, approximately 79% are singletons. Sequencing input: blood. Every receptor here comes from a person in their sixties or seventies with breast cancer.

V usage is TRBV30 and J usage is TRBJ2-5; 7 nucleotides align to TRBD2. This CDR3 has 13 residues. V was clipped by 2 bases and J by 4 bases; unmatched bases: 4. Germline CDR1 GTSNPN, CDR2 SVGIG (reference sequence). As DNA, the CDR3 is TGTGCCTGGAGTAGGGTAGCGGGAGAGACCCAGTACTTC. Protein: CAWSRVAGETQYF.

V and J are TRBV11-2 and TRBJ1-2; D is undetermined. From germline, CDR1 is SGHAT and CDR2 FQNNGV. V lost 5 bases and J lost 4, with 14 bases in between. CDR3 length: 14 residues. DNA of the CDR3: TGTGCCAGCAGCCACACCGGGAGCCTCTATGGCTACACCTTC. Its protein is CASSHTGSLYGYTF.

The chain links TRBV7-2 to TRBJ2-7; D perhaps matches TRBD1 (6 bases). Germline CDR1 reads SGHTA; CDR2 reads FQGNSA. With 7 bases removed from V and 2 bases from J, the gap between germline ends came to 18 bases. The CDR3 extends over 15 amino acids. The CDR3 DNA follows: TGTGCCAGCACCCCCTCCCCCCACAGGGCCTACGAGCAGTACTTC. It yields the protein CASTPSPHRAYEQYF.

This rearrangement joins TRBV5-5 to TRBJ1-5; no definite D call. The CDR3 spans 13 residues. Germline loops: CDR1 SGHKS, CDR2 YYEKEE (reference sequence). The ends were cut back, 2 bases at V and 4 bases at J, with 7 bases in the middle. The DNA for the CDR3 is TGTGCCAGCAGCTTAGACCAGAATCAGCCCCAGCATTTT. This encodes CASSLDQNQPQHF.

The rearrangement links TRBV28 to TRBJ1-1; unclear D gene. This CDR3 is built from 11 residues. The V gene's germline CDR1 is MDHEN and CDR2 SYDVKM. The V and J ends lost 5 bases and 7 bases respectively, with 8 bases between them. The CDR3 DNA sequence: TGTGCCAGCAGTCTGGAAATTGAAGCTTTCTTT. Its protein is CASSLEIEAFF. Combining the CDR3 with reference TRBV28 and TRBJ1-1 gives the whole variable domain DVKVTQSSRYLVKRTGEKVFLECVQDMDHENMFWYRQDPGLGLRLIYFSYDVKMKEKGDIPEGYSVSREKKERFSLILESASTNQTSMYLCASSLEIEAFFGQGTRLTVV.

This clone has only a few counts. V and J are TRBV7-3 and TRBJ2-1, with 7 bases matching TRBD2. CDR1 SGHTA and CDR2 FQGTGA come from the germline V gene. V dropped 5 bases and J dropped 1; count of bases not matched to a gene: 5. The CDR3 runs 15 residues. The DNA of the CDR3 is TGTGCCAGCAGCCCCAGCGGGACGTCCTACAATGAGCAGTTCTTC. It is translated as CASSPSGTSYNEQFF.

This rearrangement joins TRBV21-1 to TRBJ1-1. TRBV21-1 is assigned pseudogene status. The CDR3 is 11 amino acids. The CDR3 protein is CASLRTGEAFF. DNA of the CDR3: TGTGCCAGCCTAAGGACGGGGGAAGCTTTCTTT.

CDR3: CAWSVGRGTYEQYF. CDR3 nucleotide sequence: TGTGCCTGGAGTGTAGGCAGGGGGACCTACGAGCAGTACTTC. This chain uses TRBV30 with TRBJ2-7; TRBD1 matches 7 bases. CDR3 length: 14 amino acids. Germline loops: CDR1 GTSNPN, CDR2 SVGIG (reference sequence). V dropped 0 bases and J dropped 2; count of bases not matched to a gene: 4.

The J gene is TRBJ2-7, the V gene TRBV5-4; D is unresolved. CDR3 length: 14 residues. The V and J ends lost 1 base and 3 bases respectively, with 11 bases between them. CDR1 is SGHNT and CDR2 is YYREEE in the germline V gene (reference sequence). As DNA, the CDR3 is TGTGCCAGCAGCTTGCCTGGGCCCGGCTACGAGCAGTACTTC. This translates into CASSLPGPGYEQYF.

This rearrangement joins TRBV6-5 to TRBJ1-2, with D possibly matching TRBD1 (5 bases). The V gene's germline CDR1 is MNHEY and CDR2 SVGAGI. The V end was cut by 10 bases, the J end by 3 bases, with 15 bases between. This CDR3 has 13 amino acids. Written as DNA, the CDR3 is TGTGCCACCGCTCAAGGGGCCGACTATGGCTACACCTTC. Translation gives CATAQGADYGYTF.

This clone showed up just a few times. The rearrangement joins TRBV2 to TRBJ2-1; D unresolved. Germline V gives CDR1 SNHLY, CDR2 FYNNEI. The CDR3 covers 12 residues. Trimming removed 6 bases at V and 4 bases at J, with 7 bases between. Written as DNA, the CDR3 is TGTGCCAGCAGCCAACTTTACAATGAGCAGTTCTTC. Encoded protein: CASSQLYNEQFF.

The rearrangement joins TRBV2 to TRBJ1-3; D is unresolved. Trimming cost V 5 bases and J 0 bases, with 8 bases left between them. From germline, CDR1 is SNHLY and CDR2 FYNNEI. This CDR3 comprises 14 residues. CDR3 in DNA: TGTGCCAGCAGTCCCGGCACCTCTGGAAACACCATATATTTT. Amino acids: CASSPGTSGNTIYF.

This chain joins TRBV6-6 and TRBJ2-1, with D hard to call. In germline, CDR1 is MNHNY, CDR2 SVGAGI (reference sequence). Trimming removed 8 bases from V and 4 bases from J, with 18 bases in between. The CDR3 has 15 residues. The CDR3 nucleotides are TGTGCCAGCTCAGAGACACAGAGACGATACAATGAGCAGTTCTTC. Translating gives CASSETQRRYNEQFF.

The V and J genes are TRBV30 and TRBJ1-4, with a tentative D call TRBD1 (6 bases). Trimming took 0 bases from V and 3 from J, leaving 11 bases between them. CDR3 length equals 15 residues. Germline CDR1 GTSNPN, CDR2 SVGIG (reference sequence). The CDR3 here is CAWSVRGTPNEKLFF. The DNA of the CDR3 is TGTGCCTGGAGTGTAAGGGGGACTCCTAATGAAAAACTGTTTTTT. Full variable domain (remainder filled in from reference TRBV30 and TRBJ1-4): SQTIHQWPATLVQPVGSPLSLECTVEGTSNPNLYWYRQAAGRGLQLLFYSVGIGQISSEVPQNLSASRPQDRQFILSSKKLLLSDSGFYLCAWSVRGTPNEKLFFGSGTQLSVL.

The gene calls are TRBV5-4 and TRBJ2-1; 9 bases match TRBD2. Germline V lookup: CDR1 SGHNT, CDR2 YYREEE (reference sequence). With V trimmed by 4 bases and J by 7 bases, 9 bases remained unmatched. The CDR3 length is 15 residues. The CDR3 sequence: CASSGARGGVNEQFF. The CDR3 nucleotides are TGTGCCAGCAGCGGGGCGCGGGGGGGTGTTAATGAGCAGTTCTTC.

This clone was found a few times. This chain joins TRBV4-1 and TRBJ1-4, with a possible D match to TRBD1 (6 bases). Germline V gene lookup returns CDR1 MGHRA and CDR2 YSYEKL. This CDR3 comprises 15 residues. V was clipped by 4 bases and J by 4 bases, with 13 bases between them. The CDR3 region is CASSRNRELNEKLFF. As DNA, the CDR3 is TGCGCCAGCAGCCGCAACAGGGAACTTAATGAAAAACTGTTTTTT.

The V gene is TRBV6-1, the J gene TRBJ1-5, with D unclear. Germline V gene lookup returns CDR1 MNHNS and CDR2 SASEGT. The length of the CDR3 is 14 residues. Trimming pared 5 bases from V and 6 bases from J, leaving 14 bases between. CDR3 loop: CASSMGRGGQPQHF. CDR3 sequence (DNA): TGTGCCAGCAGTATGGGAAGAGGCGGTCAGCCCCAGCATTTT.

The rearrangement joins TRBV11-2 to TRBJ1-1; D is unclear. Germline V gene sequence: CDR1 SGHAT, CDR2 FQNNGV. This CDR3 contains 14 residues. V was trimmed by 2 bases and J by 0 bases, leaving 7 bases between them. CDR3 DNA sequence: TGTGCCAGCAGCTTATTTTCTTTGAACACTGAAGCTTTCTTT. It codes for CASSLFSLNTEAFF.

This clone was observed a handful of times. The chain is built from TRBV6-1 and TRBJ2-1; 8 nucleotides line up with TRBD2. V shed 6 bases and J 5 bases; nucleotides not matched to a gene: 6. Germline CDR1 is MNHNS and CDR2 is SASEGT. The CDR3 extends over 14 amino acids. The CDR3 sequence is CASRGGRHHNEQFF. CDR3 DNA: TGTGCCAGCAGAGGCGGGAGGCACCACAATGAGCAGTTCTTC.